These 13 T cell receptor beta chains originate from one sample sequenced in a study of shared clonotypes between healthy human individuals. Sequenced by immunoSEQ multiplex PCR; TCRdb stores in-frame clones only, minus some. The data contain approximately 2.4 million clones, approximately 96% of them singletons. The sequencing sample was made of naive CD4+ T cells sorted from blood. Specified subset: CD45RA+ positively selected. These receptors were taken from a man between 18 and 35 years old in good health.

J is TRBJ2-3 and V is TRBV6-1; D may correspond to TRBD1 or TRBD2 (6 bases each). The germline gives CDR1 MNHNS, CDR2 SASEGT. The V and J ends lost 3 bases and 8 bases respectively, with 12 bases between them. This CDR3 region has 13 residues. CDR3 loop: CASSDGGRGTQYF. CDR3 DNA: TGTGCCAGCAGTGACGGGGGCCGGGGTACGCAGTATTTT.

The chain joins TRBV6-5 to TRBJ2-7; 7 bases match TRBD1. The ends lost 6 bases at V and 0 bases at J; junction bases unmatched: 8. Germline assignment: CDR1 MNHEY and CDR2 SVGAGI. The CDR3 has 15 amino acids. The CDR3: CASRKTGALSYEQYF. Here the CDR3 DNA reads TGTGCCAGCAGAAAAACAGGGGCACTCTCCTACGAGCAGTACTTC.

For this clone: A junction end diverges from the germline sequence, so it may reflect a read error. Here the CDR3 DNA reads TGCGCCAGTCGACGACAGGGTGACTACGATGAGCAGTTCTTC. Encoded protein: CASRRQGDYDEQFF. This rearrangement joins TRBV5-1 to TRBJ2-1, with 7 nucleotides matching TRBD1. This CDR3 region has 14 residues. Germline V gives CDR1 SGHRS, CDR2 YFSETQ.

The chain recombines TRBV6-5 with TRBJ1-2; weak D call: TRBD1 (6 bases). The CDR3 sequence is 13 residues long. Germline-derived CDR1 and CDR2 are MNHEY and SVGAGI. V lost 6 bases and J 5 bases, leaving 13 bases between the germline ends. CDR3 sequence: CASSLTGTYGYTF. Here the CDR3 DNA reads TGTGCCAGCAGCCTGACAGGCACTTATGGCTACACCTTC.

Concerning this clone itself: This sample also contains other DNA sequences that code for the same CDR3. The V and J genes are TRBV5-1 and TRBJ2-5, with D unresolved. The CDR3 consists of 14 residues. Germline CDR1 reads SGHRS; CDR2 reads YFSETQ. Trimming took 4 bases from V and 0 from J, leaving 10 bases between them. CDR3 bases: TGCGCCAGCAGCCCCGGGTTGTACCAAGAGACCCAGTACTTC. It specifies CASSPGLYQETQYF.

This clone has a single count. CDR3 sequence: CAISDYREYEQYF. The CDR3 DNA reads as TGTGCCATCAGTGATTACAGGGAATACGAGCAGTACTTC. V usage is TRBV10-3 and J usage is TRBJ2-7, with D possibly TRBD1 on 6 matching bases. CDR3 length equals 13 residues. Germline assignment: CDR1 ENHRY and CDR2 SYGVKD. V lost 3 bases and J lost 4, with 10 bases in between.

The chain employs TRBV2 and TRBJ1-1; no clear D gene. Germline CDR1 SNHLY, CDR2 FYNNEI. The CDR3 runs 17 residues. Trimming stripped 0 bases from V and 1 base from J, with 15 bases between. CDR3 bases: TGTGCCAGCAGTGAAGCGTTAGGGCTCGGAAAGAACACTGAAGCTTTCTTT. It specifies CASSEALGLGKNTEAFF.

The chain links TRBV7-2 to TRBJ2-2; D is unresolved. CDR1 and CDR2 from the germline V gene are SGHTA and FQGNSA. The CDR3 is 15 amino acids. Trimming removed 1 base at V and 1 base at J, with 7 bases between. The CDR3 nucleotides are TGTGCCAGCAGCTTAGGGGGAAAGAACACCGGGGAGCTGTTTTTT. As protein: CASSLGGKNTGELFF.

On this clone: Other DNA variants within this sample encode the same CDR3. V gene TRBV30 combines with J gene TRBJ2-1; D gene unclear. Trimming left V 0 bases short and J 9 bases short, with 3 bases between. In germline, CDR1 is GTSNPN, CDR2 SVGIG (reference sequence). There are 10 residues in the CDR3. The CDR3, as DNA: TGTGCCTGGAGTGTCGGTGAGCAGTTCTTC. This translates into CAWSVGEQFF.

The genes are TRBV6-5 and TRBJ1-2; a possible D gene is TRBD1 (6 bases). The CDR3 sequence is 15 residues long. The V and J ends lost 2 bases and 4 bases respectively, with 14 bases between them. Germline CDR1 reads MNHEY; CDR2 reads SVGAGI. The CDR3 DNA reads as TGTGCCAGCAGTTACGGGGGCCAGCAGAGCTATGGCTACACCTTC. It translates to CASSYGGQQSYGYTF.

This clone was observed once. The genes are TRBV6-6 and TRBJ1-2; D possibly corresponds to TRBD1 (6 bases). Trimming cost V 2 bases and J 4 bases, with 8 bases left between them. The CDR3 runs 13 residues. Germline V gene data show CDR1 as MNHNY and CDR2 as SVGAGI (reference sequence). The CDR3 loop reads CASSYGQIYGYTF. CDR3 in DNA: TGTGCCAGCAGTTACGGACAGATCTATGGCTACACCTTC.

The chain joins TRBV7-2 to TRBJ1-2; D is unclear. CDR3 length: 14 residues. V was shortened by 2 bases and J by 5 bases, with 12 bases between the two germline ends. The germline CDR1 and CDR2 sequences are SGHTA and FQGNSA. The CDR3 spells CASSLSGIDYGYTF. In DNA, the CDR3 is TGTGCCAGCAGCTTAAGTGGTATCGATTATGGCTACACCTTC.

The genes are TRBV29-1 and TRBJ2-2; no firm D call. CDR1 is SQVTM, CDR2 ANQGSEA, per germline. The CDR3 runs to 14 residues. The V and J ends lost 1 base and 1 base respectively, with 7 bases between them. The CDR3 loop is CSVEGAKNTGELFF. The CDR3 region has the DNA TGCAGCGTTGAAGGGGCTAAGAACACCGGGGAGCTGTTTTTT.